This TCR beta chain appears in the sequencing data of a study of post-analysis software for immune sequencing data. Details on this clonotype: Its antigen is currently unknown.

The V end lost 1 base, the J end lost 3 bases, and 13 bases lay between the germline ends. This CDR3 spans 16 amino acids. Incorporated into the TCR beta cDNA libraries were unique molecular identifiers, which served to reduce PCR and sequencing biases. T cells numbering about 0.85 to 10 million yielded cDNA molecules that totaled roughly 0.5 million. One entry per CDR3 protein results from TCRdb running MiXCR on the PCR reads. This sample carries under 200,000 distinct CDR3 sequences, about 30% of them seen once, and the ten largest clones take less than 4%. Overall study results and limits: Batch-matched samples strongly co-clustered by F measure. When compared against controls, multiple sclerosis patients showed significantly lower normalized Chao1 diversity. With TRBV5-6, TRBV5-1 and TRBV20-1 included, about five TRBV segments were more frequent in patients than in controls.

The sequence was collected from a girl aged 2 to 17 with multiple sclerosis. The sample comprised blood. The chain joins TRBV12-3 or TRBV12-4 to TRBJ1-5, with D unresolved. CDR3 coding DNA: TGTGCCAGCAGTTTAGTGGAGTTCCAGAACAATCAGCCCCAGCATTTT. Translation: CASSLVEFQNNQPQHF.